These 6 T cell receptor beta chains share one sample of origin, sequenced in a study of shared clonotypes between healthy human individuals. Produced via immunoSEQ multiplex PCR; TCRdb's table is partial and in-frame only. The table records fewer than 650,000 clones, 76% of them present only once. Material: PBMCs. These receptors were obtained from a woman in her thirties or forties in good health. Some clones in this sample may be carry-over from other donors' samples.

The J gene is TRBJ2-7, the V gene TRBV5-4; 8 bases line up with TRBD1. Looked up from germline, CDR1 is SGHNT and CDR2 is YYREEE (reference sequence). The V and J ends lost 4 bases and 4 bases, in that order; junction bases with no gene match: 13. The length of the CDR3 is 16 residues. DNA for the CDR3: TGTGCCAGCAGCGTAGATTACAGGGGGAACATATACGAGCAGTACTTC. It is translated as CASSVDYRGNIYEQYF.

This clone was counted once. The chain links TRBV19 to TRBJ2-1, with 14 bases aligning to TRBD2. This CDR3 contains 17 residues. CDR1 and CDR2 (germline): LNHDA, SQIVND (reference sequence). V was pared by 7 bases and J by 6 bases, with 11 bases of the junction left unmatched. The CDR3 loop reads CASTPRLTSGRANEQFF. The CDR3 DNA is TGTGCCAGTACTCCCCGGTTGACTAGCGGGAGGGCCAATGAGCAGTTCTTC.

The chain couples TRBV28 to TRBJ1-2, with TRBD1 matching over 8 bases. The CDR3 covers 13 residues. Germline CDR1 and CDR2: MDHEN and SYDVKM. V gave up 5 bases and J gave up 8 bases; unmatched junction bases: 7. This CDR3 is CASSLTDRDGYTF. For the CDR3, the DNA is TGTGCCAGCAGTCTGACGGACAGGGACGGCTACACCTTC.

The V call is TRBV10-2, the J call TRBJ2-7; 7 nucleotides match TRBD1. The CDR3 loop spans 13 amino acids. Germline V gene data show CDR1 as WSHSY and CDR2 as SAAADI. The junction had 5 bases not matched to a gene; V was cut back by 5 bases and J by 4 bases. This CDR3 reads CASSPTGWYEQYF. The CDR3 DNA reads TGCGCCAGCAGTCCGACAGGGTGGTACGAGCAGTACTTC.

Concerning this clone: One base away lies a much larger clone, so this may be a sequencing read error. Other DNA sequences within the sample encode an identical CDR3. In DNA form, the CDR3 reads TGTGCCACCAGCAGATCCGGGACTAGCGGAATGTACGAGCAGTACTTC. It codes for CATSRSGTSGMYEQYF. The chain links TRBV15 to TRBJ2-7, with 11 bases aligning to TRBD2. Losses at the gene ends were 2 bases for V and 4 bases for J; bases not matched to a gene: 7. Germline assignment: CDR1 LNHNV and CDR2 YYDKDF (reference sequence). The CDR3 length is 16 residues. Complete variable domain (other parts from reference TRBV15 and TRBJ2-7): DAMVIQNPRYQVTQFGKPVTLSCSQTLNHNVMYWYQQKSSQAPKLLFHYYDKDFNNEADTPDNFQSRRPNTSFCFLDIRSPGLGDTAMYLCATSRSGTSGMYEQYFGPGTRLTVT.

The CDR3 coding sequence is TGTGCCAGCAGCCCGGTGATCCAGGGGGCGTCTTCCTACGAGCAGTACTTC. It is translated as CASSPVIQGASSYEQYF. This chain joins TRBV5-6 and TRBJ2-7; TRBD1 matches 8 bases. From germline, CDR1 is SGHDT and CDR2 YYEEEE. V was clipped by 4 bases and J by 1 base; unmatched bases: 13. The CDR3 has 17 amino acids. The full variable domain, its missing parts supplied by reference TRBV5-6 and TRBJ2-7, is DAGVTQSPTHLIKTRGQQVTLRCSPKSGHDTVSWYQQALGQGPQFIFQYYEEEERQRGNFPDRFSGHQFPNYSSELNVNALLLGDSALYLCASSPVIQGASSYEQYFGPGTRLTVT.